A single sample is the source of the 29 T cell receptor beta chains below, sequenced in a study of T cell repertoires in cytomegalovirus infection. TCRdb itself ran the reads through MiXCR, one entry per CDR3 protein. This sample has some 900,000 distinct CDR3 sequences, with approximately 32% found just once. The antigens these receptors bind are not known. The sample consisted of cultured CD8+ T cells from PBMCs, taken from culture after CMV antigen stimulation. All receptors come from a human donor in good health (CMV status not recorded). Some clones in this sample may be carry-over from other donors' samples.

This clonotype has more than one count but fewer than ten. The rearrangement joins TRBV11-2 to TRBJ2-2; the D is unclear. The CDR3 totals 12 residues. The V gene's germline CDR1 is SGHAT and CDR2 FQNNGV. The V gene lost 4 bases and the J gene lost 9 bases, with 9 bases spanning the gap. The CDR3 DNA reads TGTGCCAGCAGCTCCCTCCTCCGGGAGCTGTTTTTT. This sequence encodes CASSSLLRELFF. Supplemented by reference TRBV11-2 and TRBJ2-2, the full variable domain reads EAGVAQSPRYKIIEKRQSVAFWCNPISGHATLYWYQQILGQGPKLLIQFQNNGVVDDSQLPKDRFSAERLKGVDSTLKIQPAKLEDSAVYLCASSSLLRELFFGEGSRLTVL.

On this clonotype itself: At one end, the junction sequence differs from germline, possibly due to a read error. The chain combines TRBV7-6 with TRBJ2-1; TRBD2 aligns across 7 bases. Germline assignment: CDR1 SGHVS and CDR2 FNYEAQ. The CDR3 runs to 13 residues. CDR3 DNA sequence: TGTACCAGCAGCGAAGGACTAGTCAATGAGCAGTTCTTC. As protein: CTSSEGLVNEQFF.

This clonotype was picked up a small number of times. The chain employs TRBV9 and TRBJ1-1, with D possibly being TRBD1 (5 bases). The CDR3 runs to 14 residues. Per the germline V gene, CDR1 is SGDLS and CDR2 is YYNGEE. Deletions cut 3 bases from V and 1 base from J, with 10 bases between. CDR3 DNA sequence: TGTGCCAGCAGCGGCAGGGCCTCGAACACTGAAGCTTTCTTT. Protein product: CASSGRASNTEAFF.

This chain uses TRBV27 with TRBJ1-1; maybe TRBD1 (6 bases). The germline V and J ends were trimmed by 5 bases and 7 bases, with 11 bases remaining between them. The CDR3 contains 12 residues. CDR1 and CDR2 from the germline V gene are MNHEY and SMNVEV (reference sequence). For the CDR3, the DNA is TGTGCCAGCAGTAACAGGGTTGGTGAAGCTTTCTTT. As protein: CASSNRVGEAFF.

This clonotype came up a few times. In DNA, the CDR3 is TGTGCCAGCAGCCGGGACAGAAACAGCAATCAGCCCCAGCATTTT. Residues: CASSRDRNSNQPQHF. The genes are TRBV3-1 and TRBJ1-5, with 7 bases fitting TRBD1. The length of the CDR3 is 15 residues. V lost 4 bases to trimming and J lost 1 base; unmatched junction nucleotides: 4. CDR1 is LGHDT, CDR2 YNNKEL, per germline (reference sequence).

The rearrangement links TRBV27 to TRBJ2-5; maybe TRBD2 (6 bases). V shed 5 bases and J shed 5 bases, with 15 bases lying between them. The CDR3 consists of 14 residues. In germline, CDR1 is MNHEY, CDR2 SMNVEV (reference sequence). CDR3 region: CASSPIRDLETQYF. In nucleotides, the CDR3 is TGTGCCAGCAGTCCGATAAGGGACTTGGAGACCCAGTACTTC.

V is TRBV11-2 and J is TRBJ2-6; D gene uncertain. Germline CDR1 reads SGHAT; CDR2 reads FQNNGV. The CDR3 totals 15 residues. V gave up 0 bases and J gave up 4 bases, with 7 bases separating them. CDR3 residues: CASSLDAFGANVLTF. The DNA for the CDR3 is TGTGCCAGCAGCTTAGACGCATTCGGGGCCAACGTCCTGACTTTC. The complete variable domain, with remaining parts taken from reference TRBV11-2 and TRBJ2-6, reads EAGVAQSPRYKIIEKRQSVAFWCNPISGHATLYWYQQILGQGPKLLIQFQNNGVVDDSQLPKDRFSAERLKGVDSTLKIQPAKLEDSAVYLCASSLDAFGANVLTFGAGSRLTVL.

The chain uses TRBV7-6 and TRBJ2-1, with D uncertain. Per the germline V gene, CDR1 is SGHVS and CDR2 is FNYEAQ. V lost 1 base, J lost 10 bases, and 11 bases lay in between. The CDR3 length is 13 residues. This CDR3 is CASSLVDVGEQFF. The CDR3 DNA sequence: TGTGCCAGCAGCTTAGTGGACGTAGGAGAGCAGTTCTTC.

This clonotype has a handful of counts. J is TRBJ1-5 and V is TRBV7-9, with D perhaps TRBD1 (6 bases). V gave up 5 bases and J gave up 10 bases, with 12 bases separating them. This CDR3 comprises 12 residues. Germline assignment: CDR1 SEHNR and CDR2 FQNEAQ (reference sequence). The CDR3 protein is CASSPRGGPQHF. The CDR3 DNA sequence: TGTGCCAGCAGCCCCCGGGGGGGCCCCCAGCATTTT. The full variable domain, completed using reference TRBV7-9 and TRBJ1-5, is DTGVSQNPRHKITKRGQNVTFRCDPISEHNRLYWYRQTLGQGPEFLTYFQNEAQLEKSRLLSDRFSAERPKGSFSTLEIQRTEQGDSAMYLCASSPRGGPQHFGDGTRLSIL.

V and J are TRBV12-5 and TRBJ2-1; TRBD2 is a possible D gene (6 bases). Trimming took 6 bases from V and 6 from J, leaving 24 bases between them. The germline V gene has CDR1 LGHNT and CDR2 FRNRAP. The CDR3 is 17 residues long. In DNA, the CDR3 is TGTGCTAGTGGGTTTTCCGGAGGGCCAGCGGCGGCCAATGAGCAGTTCTTC. Encoded protein: CASGFSGGPAAANEQFF.

The rearrangement uses TRBV6-6 and TRBJ2-7; D ambiguous. The CDR3 has 14 amino acids. Trimming took 5 bases from V and 3 from J, leaving 14 bases between them. Looked up from germline, CDR1 is MNHNY and CDR2 is SVGAGI (reference sequence). The CDR3 here is CASSLEGRRYEQYF. In DNA form, the CDR3 reads TGTGCCAGCAGTCTAGAAGGCCGCCGCTACGAGCAGTACTTC.

There are a few counts of this clonotype. The chain is built from TRBV5-1 and TRBJ2-2; no clear D gene. CDR1 and CDR2 from the germline V gene are SGHRS and YFSETQ. The CDR3 sequence is 17 residues long. The ends were cut back, 0 bases at V and 0 bases at J, with 12 bases in the middle. The DNA of the CDR3 is TGCGCCAGCAGCTTGGTGGCCCCGGCCGCGAACACCGGGGAGCTGTTTTTT. Protein product: CASSLVAPAANTGELFF.

This clonotype was picked up a small number of times. The chain joins TRBV7-2 to TRBJ1-2, with 8 bases aligning to TRBD1. Germline V gene data show CDR1 as SGHTA and CDR2 as FQGNSA. This CDR3 is 18 amino acids long. With V trimmed by 1 base and J by 6 bases, 16 bases remained unmatched. The CDR3 spells CASSLGRTGRERSHGYTF. CDR3 nucleotides: TGTGCCAGCAGCTTAGGACGGACAGGGCGGGAGAGGAGCCATGGCTACACCTTC.

This clonotype was observed at least ten times. The V call is TRBV7-6, the J call TRBJ1-6, with a tentative D call TRBD1 (6 bases). V was shortened by 5 bases and J by 6 bases, with 17 bases between the two germline ends. The CDR3 consists of 16 residues. CDR1 and CDR2 (germline): SGHVS, FNYEAQ. CDR3 residues: CASSPSVGGGNSPLHF. The CDR3 nucleotides are TGTGCCAGCAGCCCCTCTGTGGGGGGCGGTAATTCACCCCTCCACTTT.

There are many counts of this clonotype. The CDR3 sequence: CASSLERGGEQFF. The CDR3 DNA is TGTGCCAGCAGCTTAGAGCGTGGGGGGGAGCAGTTCTTC. The V gene is TRBV7-9, the J gene TRBJ2-1, with a tentative D call TRBD2 (6 bases). CDR1 is SEHNR, CDR2 FQNEAQ, per germline (reference sequence). V was cut by 1 base and J by 10 bases, with 11 bases left in between. The CDR3 contains 13 residues.

This rearrangement joins TRBV5-4 to TRBJ2-3, with TRBD1 as a possible D gene (5 bases). The germline gives CDR1 SGHNT, CDR2 YYREEE (reference sequence). The ends were cut back, 1 base at V and 1 base at J, with 13 bases in the middle. This CDR3 has 16 amino acids. DNA for the CDR3: TGTGCCAGCAGCTTGTGGGGCGGCAGAGGCACAGATACGCAGTATTTT. Translated, it gives CASSLWGGRGTDTQYF.

This chain joins TRBV4-1 and TRBJ2-1, with 14 bases lining up with TRBD2. J gave up 0 bases and V 1 base, and 5 bases lay outside the gene matches. The V gene's germline CDR1 is MGHRA and CDR2 YSYEKL. The CDR3 length is 19 residues. In nucleotides, the CDR3 is TGCGCCAGCAGCCAAGTTGGACTAGCGGGGGGCCTCTCCTACAATGAGCAGTTCTTC. Residues: CASSQVGLAGGLSYNEQFF.

This chain joins TRBV20-1 and TRBJ2-3, with 8 bases that match TRBD1. The length of the CDR3 is 15 residues. The ends lost 6 bases at V and 2 bases at J; junction bases unmatched: 10. Germline assignment: CDR1 DFQATT and CDR2 SNEGSKA (reference sequence). CDR3 sequence reads: CSATLDRGPTDTQYF. The CDR3 bases are TGCAGTGCGACACTAGACAGGGGCCCCACAGATACGCAGTATTTT.

The chain carries TRBV10-3 and TRBJ2-7, with D uncertain. Germline lookup yields CDR1 ENHRY and CDR2 SYGVKD. V was cut by 2 bases and J by 6 bases, with 23 bases left in between. The CDR3 extends over 17 amino acids. The CDR3 region is CAISEIGENQGSLEQYF. DNA of the CDR3: TGTGCCATCAGTGAGATTGGGGAAAACCAAGGATCCCTCGAGCAGTACTTC.

The chain links TRBV16 to TRBJ2-7; unclear D gene. There are 15 residues in the CDR3. Germline CDR1 reads KGHSY; CDR2 reads FQNENV. V gave up 7 bases and J gave up 2 bases, with 18 bases separating them. The CDR3 spells CASKPGDYRTYEQYF. CDR3 nucleotide sequence: TGTGCCAGCAAACCTGGAGATTACAGAACCTACGAGCAGTACTTC.

V gene TRBV7-9 combines with J gene TRBJ2-1; D is unclear. V was clipped by 10 bases and J by 7 bases, with 14 bases between them. In germline, CDR1 is SEHNR, CDR2 FQNEAQ (reference sequence). The CDR3 is 12 amino acids. CDR3 DNA: TGTGCCACCCCTCGACCTAAGAATGAGCAGTTCTTC. Amino acid sequence: CATPRPKNEQFF.

This clonotype was found a few times. The chain carries TRBV27 and TRBJ2-7; 8 nucleotides line up with TRBD1. CDR3 length equals 15 residues. Losses at the gene ends were 3 bases for V and 2 bases for J; bases not matched to a gene: 6. Germline V CDR1 and CDR2: MNHEY, SMNVEV (reference sequence). The CDR3: CASSFPGQVTYEQYF. In DNA, the CDR3 is TGTGCCAGCAGTTTTCCGGGACAGGTAACCTACGAGCAGTACTTC.

The chain couples TRBV5-5 to TRBJ2-7; the D gene is possibly TRBD1 (5 bases). Germline lookup yields CDR1 SGHKS and CDR2 YYEKEE (reference sequence). Trimming shortened V by 5 bases and J by 0 bases, and 15 bases separated the two germline ends. This CDR3 has 15 residues. In nucleotides, the CDR3 is TGTGCCAGCAGGCGTGACAGACTTTCCTCCTACGAGCAGTACTTC. It encodes CASRRDRLSSYEQYF.

This chain uses TRBV3-1 with TRBJ2-1, with TRBD2 matching over 9 bases. The CDR3 covers 19 residues. With V trimmed by 4 bases and J by 0 bases, 13 bases remained unmatched. CDR1 is LGHDT, CDR2 YNNKEL, per germline (reference sequence). CDR3 nucleotides: TGTGCCAGCAGCCCTCTTTTGATCAGCGGGGGGAACTCCTACAATGAGCAGTTCTTC. This encodes CASSPLLISGGNSYNEQFF.

The chain combines TRBV11-2 with TRBJ2-7; 8 positions match TRBD1. The V gene's germline CDR1 is SGHAT and CDR2 FQNNGV. With 5 bases clipped from V and 3 bases from J, the junction kept 6 bases outside the gene matches. This CDR3 comprises 14 residues. The CDR3 reads CASSPGTGYYEQYV. CDR3 nucleotides: TGTGCCAGCAGCCCGGGGACAGGTTACTACGAGCAGTACGTC.

The J gene is TRBJ1-5, the V gene TRBV7-9; TRBD1 agrees at 9 bases. The CDR3 length is 16 residues. Germline-derived CDR1 and CDR2 are SEHNR and FQNEAQ (reference sequence). Trimming cost V 5 bases and J 0 bases; bases outside gene matches: 5. The CDR3 DNA follows: TGTGCCAGCAGCCCCGGGACAGGGTTTAGCAATCAGCCCCAGCATTTT. Translating it yields CASSPGTGFSNQPQHF. Together with reference TRBV7-9 and TRBJ1-5, the CDR3 gives the full variable domain: DTGVSQNPRHKITKRGQNVTFRCDPISEHNRLYWYRQTLGQGPEFLTYFQNEAQLEKSRLLSDRFSAERPKGSFSTLEIQRTEQGDSAMYLCASSPGTGFSNQPQHFGDGTRLSIL.

This clonotype was observed a single time. An end of the junction does not agree with germline; a read error may underlie this. The chain combines TRBV4-1 with TRBJ2-1, with 11 bases lining up with TRBD2. The CDR3 extends over 17 amino acids. In germline, CDR1 is MGHRA, CDR2 YSYEKL. The CDR3 sequence: CTSSQDPPSGRHNEQFF. The CDR3 DNA is TGCACCAGCAGCCAAGATCCGCCTAGCGGGAGGCACAATGAGCAGTTCTTC.

CDR3 sequence reads: CASRGGSGELFF. As DNA, the CDR3 is TGTGCCAGCAGGGGGGGCTCCGGGGAGCTGTTTTTT. The gene calls are TRBV5-4 and TRBJ2-2, with D possibly being TRBD1 or TRBD2 (6 bases each). The germline V gene has CDR1 SGHNT and CDR2 YYREEE (reference sequence). CDR3 length: 12 amino acids. Trimming removed 5 bases at V and 6 bases at J, with 8 bases between.

This clonotype was counted many times. The chain recombines TRBV6-1 with TRBJ2-1; 12 bases are a match to TRBD1. The CDR3 totals 15 residues. V shed 5 bases and J 7 bases; nucleotides not matched to a gene: 6. The germline gives CDR1 MNHNS, CDR2 SASEGT. This CDR3 reads CASSRRDRGPNEQFF. The CDR3 DNA sequence: TGTGCCAGCAGTCGCCGGGACAGGGGGCCGAATGAGCAGTTCTTC.